This T cell receptor beta chain came from a study of shared clonotypes between healthy human individuals. Study in general: Each donor's CD8 memory used one plate, CD8 naive two, each CD4 subset three.

The CDR3 runs to 16 residues. V shed 3 bases and J shed 0 bases, with 12 bases lying between them. In germline, CDR1 is SGHAT, CDR2 FQNNGV. The study's findings and limits: It was the few donors that limited the genetic and exposure-history diversity represented. For naive CD4 cells, approximately 4.8% of clonotypes were shared across a handful of donors.

Sequencing was performed with immunoSEQ multiplex PCR; in TCRdb, only in-frame clones are kept and a portion is missing. Of more than 90,000 clones listed, 65% to 70% were seen once; the top ten hold roughly 43%. With regard to this clone: What it binds is not known.

This TCR derives from a man aged 25 to 40 in good health. The V call is TRBV11-2, the J call TRBJ1-3; a weak D match, TRBD1 (5 bases). Sequencing was performed on memory CD8+ T cells sorted from blood. The subset was: CD45RO+ cells pooled with CCR7-negative TemRA cells. CDR3 DNA sequence: TGTGCCAGCAGCTTTTCCAGGGAATCCTCTGGAAACACCATATATTTT. It yields the protein CASSFSRESSGNTIYF.